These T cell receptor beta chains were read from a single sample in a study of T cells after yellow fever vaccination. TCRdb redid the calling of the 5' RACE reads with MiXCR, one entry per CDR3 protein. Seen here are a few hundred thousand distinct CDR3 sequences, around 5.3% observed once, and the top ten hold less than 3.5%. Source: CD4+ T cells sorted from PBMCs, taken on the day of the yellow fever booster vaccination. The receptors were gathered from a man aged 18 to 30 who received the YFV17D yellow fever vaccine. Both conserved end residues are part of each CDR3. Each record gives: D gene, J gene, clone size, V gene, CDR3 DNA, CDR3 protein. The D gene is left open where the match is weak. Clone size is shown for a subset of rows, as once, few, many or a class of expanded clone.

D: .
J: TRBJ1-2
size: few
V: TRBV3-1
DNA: TGTGCCAGCAGCCAAGGGGGCAGTAACTATGGCTACACCTTC
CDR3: CASSQGGSNYGYTF

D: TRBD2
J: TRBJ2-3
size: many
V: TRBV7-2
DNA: TGTGCCAGCAGCTCAGCGGGGGGGCCGACAGATACGCAGTATTTT
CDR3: CASSSAGGPTDTQYF

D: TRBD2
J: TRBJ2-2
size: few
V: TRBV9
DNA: TGTGCCAGCAGCATTAGCGGGACTAGCCACGGCGGGGAGCTGTTTTTT
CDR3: CASSISGTSHGGELFF

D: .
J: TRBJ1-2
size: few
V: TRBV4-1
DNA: TGCGCCAGCAGCCAAGATCGAGGGCCAGCTAACTATGGCTACACCTTC
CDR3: CASSQDRGPANYGYTF

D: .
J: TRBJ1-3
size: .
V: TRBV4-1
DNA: TGCGCCAGCAGCCAAGGGGCCAGGGGTAGATACTCTGGAAACACCATATATTTT
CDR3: CASSQGARGRYSGNTIYF

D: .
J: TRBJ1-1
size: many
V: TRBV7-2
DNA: TGTGCCAGCAGCTCGCGCCTTCCGGGCTCGAACACTGAAGCTTTCTTT
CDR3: CASSSRLPGSNTEAFF

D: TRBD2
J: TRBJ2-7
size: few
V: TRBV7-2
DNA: TGTGCCAGCAGCTTAGGGGTCCCGCGGCCGTTAGCGGGGGGGGACGAGCAGTACTTC
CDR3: CASSLGVPRPLAGGDEQYF

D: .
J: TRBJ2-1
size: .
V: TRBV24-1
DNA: TGTGCCACCAGTGGGGGCGTCGGGAGCTCCTACAATGAGCAGTTCTTC
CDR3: CATSGGVGSSYNEQFF

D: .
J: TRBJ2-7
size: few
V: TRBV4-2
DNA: TGTGCCAGCAGCCAAACAGGGGGGGGGGCCTACGAGCAGTACTTC
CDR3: CASSQTGGGAYEQYF

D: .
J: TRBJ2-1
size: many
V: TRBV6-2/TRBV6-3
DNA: TGTGCCAGCTGGCAGGGAGATTACAATGAGCAGTTCTTC
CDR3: CASWQGDYNEQFF

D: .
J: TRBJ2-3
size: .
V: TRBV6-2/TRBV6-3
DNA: TGTGCCAGCAGAGTCCAGGGGTCAGATACGCAGTATTTT
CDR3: CASRVQGSDTQYF

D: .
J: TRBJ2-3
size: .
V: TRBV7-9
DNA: TGTGCCAGCAGCGAGAAAAGAGGGGTGGGCGGAGATACGCAGTATTTT
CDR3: CASSEKRGVGGDTQYF

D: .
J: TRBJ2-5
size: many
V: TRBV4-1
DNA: TGCGCCAGCAGTCAATTCACGAGGGAGACCCAGTACTTC
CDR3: CASSQFTRETQYF

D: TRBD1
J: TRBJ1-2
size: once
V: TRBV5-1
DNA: TGCGCCAGCAACTCATCCCCCGGGACAGGGATTGCCGATGGCTACACCTTC
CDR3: CASNSSPGTGIADGYTF

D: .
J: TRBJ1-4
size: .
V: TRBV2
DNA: TGTGCCAGCAGTGAAGGGGTTTTGGAAAAACTGTTTTTT
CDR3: CASSEGVLEKLFF

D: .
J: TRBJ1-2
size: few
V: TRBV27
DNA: TGTGCCAGCAGTTTCCGTGTAGGGGTCAACTATGGCTACACCTTC
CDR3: CASSFRVGVNYGYTF

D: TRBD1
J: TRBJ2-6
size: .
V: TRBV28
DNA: TGTGCCAGCCTAACCGGGACAGGGGTTACTGGGGCCAACGTCCTGACTTTC
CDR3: CASLTGTGVTGANVLTF